The clone carrying this T cell receptor (beta chain) was seen only a few times. TCRdb re-analysed the 5' RACE reads in MiXCR, keeping a single row per CDR3 protein. The sample yields roughly 350,000 distinct CDR3 sequences, roughly an eighth seen once. These data come from a study of T-cell memory formation after mild COVID-19. Trimming removed 7 bases from V and 6 bases from J, with 12 bases in between. The germline V gene has CDR1 MNHNS and CDR2 SASEGT. The CDR3 spans 12 residues. This sequence joins TRBV6-1 and TRBJ1-2; D is unresolved. What was sequenced was PBMCs or a T cell subset sorted from them (not recorded which). The receptor was isolated from a man aged 18-30 years who had mild COVID-19 (a few samples of this study predate the infection). Cell type and time point are not known. The CDR3 is CASTPGRNGYTF. CDR3 sequence (DNA): TGTGCCAGCACGCCGGGAAGAAATGGCTACACCTTC.